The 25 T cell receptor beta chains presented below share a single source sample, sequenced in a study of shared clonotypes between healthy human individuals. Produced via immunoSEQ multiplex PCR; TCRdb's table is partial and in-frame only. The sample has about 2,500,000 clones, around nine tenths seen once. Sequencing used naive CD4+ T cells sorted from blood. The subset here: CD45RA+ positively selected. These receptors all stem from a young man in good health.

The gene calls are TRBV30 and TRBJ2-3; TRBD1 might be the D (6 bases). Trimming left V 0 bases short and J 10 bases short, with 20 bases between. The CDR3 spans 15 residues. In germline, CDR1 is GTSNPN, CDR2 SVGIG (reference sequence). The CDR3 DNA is TGTGCCTGGAGTGTAGGTCGCCAGGGGAGTTACCCGCAGTATTTT. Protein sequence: CAWSVGRQGSYPQYF.

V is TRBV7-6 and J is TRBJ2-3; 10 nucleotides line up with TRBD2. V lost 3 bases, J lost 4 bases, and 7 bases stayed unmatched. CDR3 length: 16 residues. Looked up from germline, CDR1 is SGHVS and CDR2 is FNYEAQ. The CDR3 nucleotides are TGTGCCAGCAGCTTCGGTCTAGCGGGAGTTGCAGATACGCAGTATTTT. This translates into CASSFGLAGVADTQYF.

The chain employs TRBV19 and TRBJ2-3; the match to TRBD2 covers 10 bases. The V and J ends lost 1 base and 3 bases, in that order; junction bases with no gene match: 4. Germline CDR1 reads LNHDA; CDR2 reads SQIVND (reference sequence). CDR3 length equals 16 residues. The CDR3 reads CASSIAETSGTDTQYF. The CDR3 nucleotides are TGTGCCAGTAGTATAGCCGAGACTAGCGGGACAGATACGCAGTATTTT.

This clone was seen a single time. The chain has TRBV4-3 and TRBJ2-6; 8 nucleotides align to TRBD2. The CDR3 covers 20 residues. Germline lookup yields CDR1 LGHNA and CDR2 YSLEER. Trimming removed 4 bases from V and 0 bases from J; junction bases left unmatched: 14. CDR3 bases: TGCGCCAGCAGCCCAACTTACGGGAGGGCCTTTACCTCTGGGGCCAACGTCCTGACTTTC. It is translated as CASSPTYGRAFTSGANVLTF.

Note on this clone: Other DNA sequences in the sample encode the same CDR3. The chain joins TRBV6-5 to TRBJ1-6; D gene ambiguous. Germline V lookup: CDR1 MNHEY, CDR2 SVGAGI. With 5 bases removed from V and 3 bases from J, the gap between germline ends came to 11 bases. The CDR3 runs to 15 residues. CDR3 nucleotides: TGTGCCAGCAGTCCCGGGGTTGGCTATAATTCACCCCTCCACTTT. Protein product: CASSPGVGYNSPLHF.

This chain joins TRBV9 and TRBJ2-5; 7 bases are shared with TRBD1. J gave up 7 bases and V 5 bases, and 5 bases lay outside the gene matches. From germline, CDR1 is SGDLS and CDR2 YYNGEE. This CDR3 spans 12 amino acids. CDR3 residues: CASRRDSGTQYF. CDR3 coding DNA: TGTGCCAGCAGAAGGGACAGCGGGACCCAGTACTTC. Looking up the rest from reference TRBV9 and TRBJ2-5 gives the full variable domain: DSGVTQTPKHLITATGQRVTLRCSPRSGDLSVYWYQQSLDQGLQFLIQYYNGEERAKGNILERFSAQQFPDLHSELNLSSLELGDSALYFCASRRDSGTQYFGPGTRLLVL.

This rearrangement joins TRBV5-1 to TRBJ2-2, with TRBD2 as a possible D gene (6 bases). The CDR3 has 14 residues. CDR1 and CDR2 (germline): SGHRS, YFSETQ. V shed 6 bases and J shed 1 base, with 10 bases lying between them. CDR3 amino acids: CASTEGRNTGELFF. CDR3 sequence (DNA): TGCGCCAGCACGGAGGGGCGGAACACCGGGGAGCTGTTTTTT. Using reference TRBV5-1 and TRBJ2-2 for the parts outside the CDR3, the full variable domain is KAGVTQTPRYLIKTRGQQVTLSCSPISGHRSVSWYQQTPGQGLQFLFEYFSETQRNKGNFPGRFSGRQFSNSRSEMNVSTLELGDSALYLCASTEGRNTGELFFGEGSRLTVL.

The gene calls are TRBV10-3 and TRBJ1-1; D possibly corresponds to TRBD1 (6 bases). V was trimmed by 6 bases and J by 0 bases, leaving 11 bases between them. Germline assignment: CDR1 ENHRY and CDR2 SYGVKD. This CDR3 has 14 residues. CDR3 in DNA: TGTGCCATCAGAGCCAAGGGGGTGAACACTGAAGCTTTCTTT. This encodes CAIRAKGVNTEAFF.

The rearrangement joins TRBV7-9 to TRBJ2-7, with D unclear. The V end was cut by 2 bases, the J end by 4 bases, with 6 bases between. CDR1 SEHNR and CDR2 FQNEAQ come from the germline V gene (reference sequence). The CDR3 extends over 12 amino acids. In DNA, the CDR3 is TGTGCCAGCAGCTTATTGACGTACGAGCAGTACTTC. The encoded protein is CASSLLTYEQYF.

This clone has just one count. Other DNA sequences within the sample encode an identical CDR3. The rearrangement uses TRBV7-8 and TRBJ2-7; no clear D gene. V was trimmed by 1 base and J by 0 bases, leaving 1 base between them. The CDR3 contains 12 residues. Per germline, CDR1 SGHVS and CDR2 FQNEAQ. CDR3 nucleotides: TGTGCCAGCAGCTTAGGCTCCTACGAGCAGTACTTC. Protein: CASSLGSYEQYF.

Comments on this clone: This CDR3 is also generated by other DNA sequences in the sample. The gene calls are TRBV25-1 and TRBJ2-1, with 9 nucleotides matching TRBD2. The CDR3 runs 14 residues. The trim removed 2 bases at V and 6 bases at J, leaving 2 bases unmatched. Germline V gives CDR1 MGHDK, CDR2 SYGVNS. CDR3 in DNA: TGTGCCAGCAGTGAAGCGGGAGGGCGCAATGAGCAGTTCTTC. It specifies CASSEAGGRNEQFF.

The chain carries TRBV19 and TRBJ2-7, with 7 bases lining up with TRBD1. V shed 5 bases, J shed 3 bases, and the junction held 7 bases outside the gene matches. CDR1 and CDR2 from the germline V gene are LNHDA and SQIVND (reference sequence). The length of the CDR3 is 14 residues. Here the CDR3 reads CASSPRQGHYEQYF. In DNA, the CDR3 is TGTGCCAGTAGTCCTCGACAGGGCCACTACGAGCAGTACTTC.

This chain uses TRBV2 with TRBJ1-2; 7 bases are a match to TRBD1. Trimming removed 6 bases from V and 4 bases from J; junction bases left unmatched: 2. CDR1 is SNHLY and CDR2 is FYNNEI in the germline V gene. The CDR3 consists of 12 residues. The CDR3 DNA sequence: TGTGCCAGCAGGGGGACAGTCTATGGCTACACCTTC. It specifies CASRGTVYGYTF. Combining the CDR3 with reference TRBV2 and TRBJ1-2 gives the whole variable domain EPEVTQTPSHQVTQMGQEVILRCVPISNHLYFYWYRQILGQKVEFLVSFYNNEISEKSEIFDDQFSVERPDGSNFTLKIRSTKLEDSAMYFCASRGTVYGYTFGSGTRLTVV.

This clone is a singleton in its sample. The CDR3 region is CASSLVGGSYNEQFF. Written as DNA, the CDR3 is TGTGCCAGCAGTTTAGTAGGGGGCTCCTACAATGAGCAGTTCTTC. The chain joins TRBV28 to TRBJ2-1, with a weak D call TRBD1 (6 bases). V was cut by 2 bases and J by 0 bases, with 8 bases left in between. This CDR3 is 15 amino acids long. The V gene's germline CDR1 is MDHEN and CDR2 SYDVKM.

The CDR3: CASSLGTENTEAFF. In DNA form, the CDR3 reads TGTGCCAGCAGCTTAGGGACAGAGAACACTGAAGCTTTCTTT. This chain connects TRBV11-2 to TRBJ1-1; possible D gene TRBD1, 6 bases. Germline assignment: CDR1 SGHAT and CDR2 FQNNGV. V lost 1 base and J 1 base, leaving 7 bases between the germline ends. This CDR3 region has 14 residues.

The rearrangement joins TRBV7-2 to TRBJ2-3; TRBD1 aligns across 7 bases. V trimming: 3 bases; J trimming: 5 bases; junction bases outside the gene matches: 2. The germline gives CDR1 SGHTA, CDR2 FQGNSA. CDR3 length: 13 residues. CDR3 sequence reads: CASSFAGGDTQYF. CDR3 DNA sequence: TGTGCCAGCAGCTTTGCAGGGGGAGATACGCAGTATTTT.

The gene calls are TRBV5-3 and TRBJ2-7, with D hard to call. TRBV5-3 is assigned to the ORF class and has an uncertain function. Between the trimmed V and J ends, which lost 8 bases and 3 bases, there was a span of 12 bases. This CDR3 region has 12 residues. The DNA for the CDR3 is TGTGCCAGCACCCCATCGGGCTACGAGCAGTACTTC. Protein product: CASTPSGYEQYF.

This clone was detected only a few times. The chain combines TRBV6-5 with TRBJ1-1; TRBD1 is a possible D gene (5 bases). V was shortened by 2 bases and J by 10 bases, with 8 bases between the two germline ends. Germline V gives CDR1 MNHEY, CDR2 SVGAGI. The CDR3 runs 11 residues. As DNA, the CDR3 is TGTGCCAGCAGTTACATGGGGACAGCTTTCTTT. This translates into CASSYMGTAFF.

The CDR3 is CASSQNWGVDEQYF. CDR3 coding DNA: TGCGCCAGCAGCCAAAATTGGGGCGTGGACGAGCAGTACTTC. This chain links TRBV4-3 with TRBJ2-7; possibly TRBD1 for D (5 bases). The CDR3 runs to 14 residues. V was cut by 2 bases and J by 5 bases, with 13 bases left in between. Germline-derived CDR1 and CDR2 are LGHNA and YSLEER.

As DNA, the CDR3 is TGTGCCAGCTCACCATATTTAGATCAGCCCCAGCATTTT. The encoded protein is CASSPYLDQPQHF. The rearrangement links TRBV18 to TRBJ1-5; D uncertain. CDR1 and CDR2 (germline): KGHSH, LQKENI. This CDR3 spans 13 amino acids. The germline V and J ends were trimmed by 2 bases and 5 bases, with 7 bases remaining between them.

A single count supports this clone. The CDR3 DNA reads as TGTGCCTGGAGTTTTACCGGGGCCTATGGCTACACCTTC. Residues: CAWSFTGAYGYTF. The chain combines TRBV30 with TRBJ1-2; D is possibly TRBD1 (5 bases). Germline assignment: CDR1 GTSNPN and CDR2 SVGIG (reference sequence). The CDR3 is 13 residues long. Trimming pared 2 bases from V and 4 bases from J, leaving 11 bases between.

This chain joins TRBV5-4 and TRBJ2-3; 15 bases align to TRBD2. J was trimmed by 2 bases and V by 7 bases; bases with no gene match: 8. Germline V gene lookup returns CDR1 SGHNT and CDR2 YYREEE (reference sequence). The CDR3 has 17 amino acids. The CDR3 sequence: CASAGTSGGTFTDTQYF. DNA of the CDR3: TGTGCCAGCGCCGGGACTAGCGGGGGGACCTTCACAGATACGCAGTATTTT.

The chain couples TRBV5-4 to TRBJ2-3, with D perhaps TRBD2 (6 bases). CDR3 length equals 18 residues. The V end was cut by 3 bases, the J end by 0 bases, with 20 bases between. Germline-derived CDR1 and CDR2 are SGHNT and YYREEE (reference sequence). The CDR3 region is CASSYRHNSGASTDTQYF. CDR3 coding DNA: TGTGCCAGCAGCTACAGGCATAATAGCGGTGCTAGCACAGATACGCAGTATTTT. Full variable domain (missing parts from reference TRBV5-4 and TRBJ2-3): ETGVTQSPTHLIKTRGQQVTLRCSSQSGHNTVSWYQQALGQGPQFIFQYYREEENGRGNFPPRFSGLQFPNYSSELNVNALELDDSALYLCASSYRHNSGASTDTQYFGPGTRLTVL.

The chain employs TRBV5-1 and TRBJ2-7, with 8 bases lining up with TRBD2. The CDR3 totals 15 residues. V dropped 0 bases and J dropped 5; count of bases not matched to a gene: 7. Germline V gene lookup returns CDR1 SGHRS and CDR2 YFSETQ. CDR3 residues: CASSLAGGRWDEQYF. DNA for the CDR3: TGCGCCAGCAGCTTGGCTGGCGGGAGGTGGGACGAGCAGTACTTC. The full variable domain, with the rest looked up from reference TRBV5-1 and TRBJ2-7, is KAGVTQTPRYLIKTRGQQVTLSCSPISGHRSVSWYQQTPGQGLQFLFEYFSETQRNKGNFPGRFSGRQFSNSRSEMNVSTLELGDSALYLCASSLAGGRWDEQYFGPGTRLTVT.

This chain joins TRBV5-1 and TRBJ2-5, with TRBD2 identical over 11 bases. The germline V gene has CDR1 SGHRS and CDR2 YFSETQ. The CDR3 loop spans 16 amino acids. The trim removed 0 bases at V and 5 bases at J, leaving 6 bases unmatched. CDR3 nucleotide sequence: TGCGCCAGCAGCTTGGTTCCTAGCGGGGGGTATGAGACCCAGTACTTC. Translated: CASSLVPSGGYETQYF.